The T cell receptor (beta chain) under discussion was sequenced for a study of T-cell reconstitution after alpha-beta-depleted transplantation in children. As regards this clonotype: Its antigen is unidentified.

CDR3 length equals 16 residues. CDR1 and CDR2 (germline): SGHVS, FNYEAQ. V shed 6 bases, J shed 5 bases, and the junction held 12 bases outside the gene matches. Library preparation (for TCRbeta) was performed with unique molecular identifiers. Each CDR3 protein gets one entry after TCRdb re-called the PCR reads with MiXCR. The profile shows a few hundred thousand distinct CDR3 sequences, 10% to 15% of them singletons. Study-level points and caveats: Reportedly, alpha-beta T cells present about two months post-transplant originated from several hundred expanded clones of graft origin. When one year had passed after transplant, most T-cell counts and diversity came from newly produced T cells.

The source material was PBMCs, mostly from graft donor cells, sampled 360 days after TCRalphabeta/CD19-depleted stem cell transplant. The sequence was collected from a male patient aged 10 to 17 who had a stem cell transplant for acute myeloid leukemia, so the T cells may come from the graft donor. The chain employs TRBV7-6 and TRBJ2-1; 8 bases match TRBD2. The CDR3 DNA reads TGTGCCAGCAGTCCACAGCGGGAGTACTACGACAATGAGCAGTTCTTC. Amino acid sequence: CASSPQREYYDNEQFF.